Listed here are 2 T cell receptor beta chains from one sample, sequenced in a study of control samples from healthy donors and cancer patients. Clones were sequenced by immunoSEQ multiplex PCR, and TCRdb holds only the in-frame ones, with some missing. The profile shows about 120,000 clones, 85% to 95% of them singletons. Sequenced material: PBMCs. All receptors derive from a man aged 45-65 years with head and neck cancer.

This clone has a handful of counts. A junction boundary mismatches the germline segment, possibly from a read error. The J gene is TRBJ1-2, the V gene TRBV10-3; 7 bases fit TRBD1. This CDR3 contains 13 residues. Germline V gives CDR1 ENHRY, CDR2 SYGVKD. The CDR3 DNA follows: TGTGCCATCACTGAGACAGGGTACTATGGCTACACCTTC. Translated, it gives CAITETGYYGYTF.

The chain recombines TRBV5-5 with TRBJ1-5; D is possibly TRBD1 (5 bases). Germline CDR1 SGHKS, CDR2 YYEKEE (reference sequence). V was clipped by 0 bases and J by 3 bases, with 19 bases between them. This CDR3 contains 18 residues. CDR3 nucleotide sequence: TGTGCCAGCAGCTTGGTTTTAGCGGCAGGGAGGTCCAATCAGCCCCAGCATTTT. It yields the protein CASSLVLAAGRSNQPQHF.